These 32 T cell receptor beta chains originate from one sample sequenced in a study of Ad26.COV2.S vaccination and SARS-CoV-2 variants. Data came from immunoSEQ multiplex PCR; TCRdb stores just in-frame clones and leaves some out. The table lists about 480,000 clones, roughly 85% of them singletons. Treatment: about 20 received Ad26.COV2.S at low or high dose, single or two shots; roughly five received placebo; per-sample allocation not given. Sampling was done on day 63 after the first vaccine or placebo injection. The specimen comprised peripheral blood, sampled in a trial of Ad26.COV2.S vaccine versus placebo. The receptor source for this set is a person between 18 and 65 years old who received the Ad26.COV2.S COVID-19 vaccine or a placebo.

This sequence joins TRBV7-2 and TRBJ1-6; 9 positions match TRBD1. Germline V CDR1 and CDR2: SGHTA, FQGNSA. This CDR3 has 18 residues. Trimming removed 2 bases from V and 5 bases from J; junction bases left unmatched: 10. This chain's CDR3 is CASSLLWDRVSNNSPLHF. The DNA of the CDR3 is TGTGCCAGCAGCTTATTGTGGGACAGGGTGTCAAATAATTCACCCCTCCACTTT. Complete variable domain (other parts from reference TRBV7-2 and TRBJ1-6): GAGVSQSPSNKVTEKGKDVELRCDPISGHTALYWYRQSLGQGLEFLIYFQGNSAPDKSGLPSDRFSAERTGGSVSTLTIQRTQQEDSAVYLCASSLLWDRVSNNSPLHFGNGTRLTVT.

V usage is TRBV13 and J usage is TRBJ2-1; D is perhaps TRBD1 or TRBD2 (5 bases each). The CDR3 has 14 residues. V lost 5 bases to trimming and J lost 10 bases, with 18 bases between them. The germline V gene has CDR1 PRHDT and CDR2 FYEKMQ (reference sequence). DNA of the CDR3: TGTGCCAGCAGCCTCGGGACGGTTGTAGGGGAGCAGTTCTTC. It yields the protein CASSLGTVVGEQFF.

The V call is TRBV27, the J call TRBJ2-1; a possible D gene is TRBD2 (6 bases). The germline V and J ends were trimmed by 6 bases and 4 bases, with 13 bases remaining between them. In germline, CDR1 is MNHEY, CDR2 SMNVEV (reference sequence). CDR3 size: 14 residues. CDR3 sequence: CASSRDLGYNEQFF. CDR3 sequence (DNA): TGTGCCAGCAGCAGGGACTTAGGATACAATGAGCAGTTCTTC.

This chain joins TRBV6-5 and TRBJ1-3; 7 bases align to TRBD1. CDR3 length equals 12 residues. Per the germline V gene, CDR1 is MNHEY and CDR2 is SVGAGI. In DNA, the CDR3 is TGTGGGGCCGGGACAGATCAAAACACCATATATTTT. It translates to CGAGTDQNTIYF.

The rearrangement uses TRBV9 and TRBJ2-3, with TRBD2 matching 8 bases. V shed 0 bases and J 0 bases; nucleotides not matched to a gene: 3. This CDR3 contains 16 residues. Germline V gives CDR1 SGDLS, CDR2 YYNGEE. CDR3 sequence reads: CASSVGTSTSTDTQYF. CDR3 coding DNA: TGTGCCAGCAGCGTAGGGACTAGCACCAGCACAGATACGCAGTATTTT.

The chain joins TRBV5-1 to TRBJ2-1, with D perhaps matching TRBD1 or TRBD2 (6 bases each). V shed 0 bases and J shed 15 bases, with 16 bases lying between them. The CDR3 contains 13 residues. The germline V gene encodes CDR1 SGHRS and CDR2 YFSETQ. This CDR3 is CASSLEGGNPPFF. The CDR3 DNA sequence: TGCGCCAGCAGCTTGGAGGGGGGAAATCCGCCGTTCTTC.

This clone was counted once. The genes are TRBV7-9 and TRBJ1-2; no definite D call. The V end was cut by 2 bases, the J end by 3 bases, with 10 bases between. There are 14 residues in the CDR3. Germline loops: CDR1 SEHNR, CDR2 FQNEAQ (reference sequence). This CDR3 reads CASSLSSIDYGYTF. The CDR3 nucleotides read TGTGCCAGCAGCTTATCTTCCATTGACTATGGCTACACCTTC.

The CDR3 bases are TGTGCCAGCAGGACAGGGTACCAAGAGACCCAGTACTTC. Residues: CASRTGYQETQYF. J is TRBJ2-5 and V is TRBV27, with TRBD1 matching 7 bases. From germline, CDR1 is MNHEY and CDR2 SMNVEV (reference sequence). The CDR3 runs 13 residues. After removal of 6 bases from V and 0 bases from J, the junction contained 1 base not matched to a gene.

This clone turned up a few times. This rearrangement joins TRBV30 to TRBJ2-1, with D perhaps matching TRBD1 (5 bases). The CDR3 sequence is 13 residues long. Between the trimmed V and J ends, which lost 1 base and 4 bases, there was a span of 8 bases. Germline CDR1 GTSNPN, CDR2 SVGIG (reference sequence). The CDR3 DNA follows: TGTGCCTGGAGTGGGGGCGCGTACAATGAGCAGTTCTTC. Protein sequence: CAWSGGAYNEQFF.

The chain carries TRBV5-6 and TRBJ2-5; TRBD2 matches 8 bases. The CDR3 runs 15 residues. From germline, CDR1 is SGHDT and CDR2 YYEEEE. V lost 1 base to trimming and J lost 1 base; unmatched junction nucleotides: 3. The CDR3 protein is CASSLYAGGQETQYF. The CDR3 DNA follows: TGTGCCAGCAGCTTGTACGCGGGGGGCCAAGAGACCCAGTACTTC.

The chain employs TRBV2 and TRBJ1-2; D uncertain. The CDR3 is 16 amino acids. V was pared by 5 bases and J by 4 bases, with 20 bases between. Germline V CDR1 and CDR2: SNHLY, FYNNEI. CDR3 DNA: TGTGCCAGCAGTCCCCCCCTTGGAGCGGGTGCCTATGGCTACACCTTC. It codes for CASSPPLGAGAYGYTF.

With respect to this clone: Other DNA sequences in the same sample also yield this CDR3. The CDR3 DNA is TGTGCCAGCAGTGACAGGGGTTCCTACGAGCAGTACTTC. Its translation is CASSDRGSYEQYF. V and J are TRBV6-1 and TRBJ2-7, with D perhaps TRBD1 (6 bases). Per the germline V gene, CDR1 is MNHNS and CDR2 is SASEGT. CDR3 length equals 13 residues. V was cut by 3 bases and J by 1 base, with 7 bases left in between.

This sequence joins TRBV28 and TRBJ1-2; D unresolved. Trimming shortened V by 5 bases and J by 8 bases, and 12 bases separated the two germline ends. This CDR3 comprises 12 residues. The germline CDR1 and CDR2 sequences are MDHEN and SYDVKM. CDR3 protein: CASSTEDRGYTF. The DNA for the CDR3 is TGTGCCAGCAGTACAGAGGACCGGGGCTACACCTTC.

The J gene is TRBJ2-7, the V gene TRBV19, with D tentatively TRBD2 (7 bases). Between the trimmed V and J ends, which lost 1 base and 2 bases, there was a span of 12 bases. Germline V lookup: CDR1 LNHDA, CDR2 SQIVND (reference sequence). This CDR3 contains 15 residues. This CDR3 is CASSIAGGAPYEQYF. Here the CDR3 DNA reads TGTGCCAGTAGTATAGCGGGGGGCGCACCCTACGAGCAGTACTTC.

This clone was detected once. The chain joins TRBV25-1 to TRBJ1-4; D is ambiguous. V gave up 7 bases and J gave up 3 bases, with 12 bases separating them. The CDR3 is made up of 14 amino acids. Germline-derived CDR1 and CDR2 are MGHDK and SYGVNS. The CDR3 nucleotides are TGTGCCAGCATTAAGGGCAGACCTAATGAAAAACTGTTTTTT. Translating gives CASIKGRPNEKLFF.

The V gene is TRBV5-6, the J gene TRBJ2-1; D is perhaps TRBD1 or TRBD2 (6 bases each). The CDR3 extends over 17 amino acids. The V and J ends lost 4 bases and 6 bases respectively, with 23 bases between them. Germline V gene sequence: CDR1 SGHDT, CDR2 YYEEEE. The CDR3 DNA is TGTGCCAGCAGCCCCGGGACACTAGCTAGGGTGGGCAATGAGCAGTTCTTC. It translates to CASSPGTLARVGNEQFF. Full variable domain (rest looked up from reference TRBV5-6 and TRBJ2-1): DAGVTQSPTHLIKTRGQQVTLRCSPKSGHDTVSWYQQALGQGPQFIFQYYEEEERQRGNFPDRFSGHQFPNYSSELNVNALLLGDSALYLCASSPGTLARVGNEQFFGPGTRLTVL.

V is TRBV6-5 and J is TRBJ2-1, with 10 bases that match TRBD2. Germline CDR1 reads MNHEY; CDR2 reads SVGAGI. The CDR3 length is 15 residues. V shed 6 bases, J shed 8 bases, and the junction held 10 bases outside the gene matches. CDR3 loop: CASRWGSGRMDEQFF. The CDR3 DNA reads TGTGCCAGCAGATGGGGTAGCGGGAGGATGGATGAGCAGTTCTTC.

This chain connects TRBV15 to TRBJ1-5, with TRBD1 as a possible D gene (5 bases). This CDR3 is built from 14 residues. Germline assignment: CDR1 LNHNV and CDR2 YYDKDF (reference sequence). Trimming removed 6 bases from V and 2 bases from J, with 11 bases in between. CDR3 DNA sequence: TGTGCCACCAGGGCAGGGATTCGCAATCAGCCCCAGCATTTT. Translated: CATRAGIRNQPQHF. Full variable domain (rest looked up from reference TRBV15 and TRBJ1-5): DAMVIQNPRYQVTQFGKPVTLSCSQTLNHNVMYWYQQKSSQAPKLLFHYYDKDFNNEADTPDNFQSRRPNTSFCFLDIRSPGLGDTAMYLCATRAGIRNQPQHFGDGTRLSIL.

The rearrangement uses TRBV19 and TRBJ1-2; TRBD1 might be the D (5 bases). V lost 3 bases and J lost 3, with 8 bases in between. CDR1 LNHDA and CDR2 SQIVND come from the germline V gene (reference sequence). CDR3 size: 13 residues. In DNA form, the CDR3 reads TGTGCCAGTAGTATCGAGGGGTACTATGGCTACACCTTC. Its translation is CASSIEGYYGYTF.

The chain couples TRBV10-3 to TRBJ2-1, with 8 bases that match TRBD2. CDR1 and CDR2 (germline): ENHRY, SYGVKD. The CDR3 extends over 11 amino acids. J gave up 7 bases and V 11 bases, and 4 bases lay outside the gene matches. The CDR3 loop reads CASGGGNEQFF. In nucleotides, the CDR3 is TGTGCCTCCGGCGGGGGGAATGAGCAGTTCTTC.

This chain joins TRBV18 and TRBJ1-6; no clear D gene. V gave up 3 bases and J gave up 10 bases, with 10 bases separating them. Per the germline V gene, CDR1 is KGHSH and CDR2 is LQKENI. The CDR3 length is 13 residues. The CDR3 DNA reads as TGTGCCAGCTCACCCGACGGGAGGTCACCCCTCCACTTT. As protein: CASSPDGRSPLHF.

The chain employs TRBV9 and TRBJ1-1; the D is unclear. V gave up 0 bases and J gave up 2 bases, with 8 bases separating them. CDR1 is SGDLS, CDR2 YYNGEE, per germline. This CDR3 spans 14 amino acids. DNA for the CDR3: TGTGCCAGCAGCGTAGACCAGGCAAACACTGAAGCTTTCTTT. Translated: CASSVDQANTEAFF.

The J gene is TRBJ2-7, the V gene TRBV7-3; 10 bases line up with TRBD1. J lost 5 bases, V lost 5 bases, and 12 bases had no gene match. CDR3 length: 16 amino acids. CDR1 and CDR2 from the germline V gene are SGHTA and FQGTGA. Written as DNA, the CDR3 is TGTGCCAGCAGCAGAACGACAGGGGGCGCCTGGAACGAGCAGTACTTC. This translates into CASSRTTGGAWNEQYF.

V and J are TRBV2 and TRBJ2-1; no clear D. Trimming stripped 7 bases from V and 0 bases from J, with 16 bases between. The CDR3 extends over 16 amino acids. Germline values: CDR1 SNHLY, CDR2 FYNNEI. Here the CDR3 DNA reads TGTGCCAGCACCCCATCGGCAAGGAGCTCCTACAATGAGCAGTTCTTC. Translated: CASTPSARSSYNEQFF.

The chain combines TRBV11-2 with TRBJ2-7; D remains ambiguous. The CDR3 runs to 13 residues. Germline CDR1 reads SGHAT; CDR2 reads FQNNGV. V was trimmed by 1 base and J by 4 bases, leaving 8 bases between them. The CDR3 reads CASSLVGSYEQYF. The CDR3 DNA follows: TGTGCCAGCAGCTTAGTGGGTTCATACGAGCAGTACTTC.

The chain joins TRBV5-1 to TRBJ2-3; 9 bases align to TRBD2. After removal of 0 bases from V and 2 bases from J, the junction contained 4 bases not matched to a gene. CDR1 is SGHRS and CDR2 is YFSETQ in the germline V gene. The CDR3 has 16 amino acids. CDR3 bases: TGCGCCAGCAGCTTGGCGGCTAGCGGGAACACAGATACGCAGTATTTT. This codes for CASSLAASGNTDTQYF.

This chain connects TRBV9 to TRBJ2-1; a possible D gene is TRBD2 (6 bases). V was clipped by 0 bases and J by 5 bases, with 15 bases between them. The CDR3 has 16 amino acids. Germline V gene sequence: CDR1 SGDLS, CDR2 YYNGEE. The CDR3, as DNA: TGTGCCAGCAGCGTAGCTCCAGCGGGCCTTAACAATGAGCAGTTCTTC. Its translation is CASSVAPAGLNNEQFF.

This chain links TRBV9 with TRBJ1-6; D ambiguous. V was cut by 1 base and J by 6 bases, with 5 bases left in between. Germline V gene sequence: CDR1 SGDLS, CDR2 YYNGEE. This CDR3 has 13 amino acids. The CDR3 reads CASSVTFNSPLHF. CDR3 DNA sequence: TGTGCCAGCAGCGTAACTTTTAATTCACCCCTCCACTTT.

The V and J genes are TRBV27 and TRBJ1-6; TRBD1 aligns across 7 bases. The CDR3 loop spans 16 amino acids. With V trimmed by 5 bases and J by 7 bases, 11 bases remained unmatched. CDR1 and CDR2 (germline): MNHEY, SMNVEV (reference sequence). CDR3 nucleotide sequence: TGTGCCAGCAGTCCAAGACAGGGCGGGGGGAATTCACCCCTCCACTTT. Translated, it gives CASSPRQGGGNSPLHF.

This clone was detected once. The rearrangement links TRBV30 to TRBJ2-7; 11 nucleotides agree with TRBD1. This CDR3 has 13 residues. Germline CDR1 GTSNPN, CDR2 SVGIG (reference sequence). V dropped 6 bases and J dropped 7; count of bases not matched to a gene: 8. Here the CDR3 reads CACIGTGGREQYF. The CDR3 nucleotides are TGTGCCTGCATCGGGACAGGGGGACGGGAGCAGTACTTC.

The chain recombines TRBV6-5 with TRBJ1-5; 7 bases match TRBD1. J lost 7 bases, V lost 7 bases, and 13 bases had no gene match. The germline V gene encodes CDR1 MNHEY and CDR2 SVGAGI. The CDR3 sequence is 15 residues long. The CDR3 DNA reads TGTGCCAGCACCCTACTCTTAACAGGGGACCAGCCCCAGCATTTT. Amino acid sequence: CASTLLLTGDQPQHF.

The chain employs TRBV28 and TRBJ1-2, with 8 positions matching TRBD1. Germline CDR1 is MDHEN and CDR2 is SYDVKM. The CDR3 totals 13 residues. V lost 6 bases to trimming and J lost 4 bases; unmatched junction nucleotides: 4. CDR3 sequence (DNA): TGTGCCAGCAGGTCGGGACAGGTCTATGGCTACACCTTC. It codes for CASRSGQVYGYTF.